This is a list of T cell receptor beta chains from one sample in a study of graft-versus-host responses after intestinal transplantation. Produced via immunoSEQ multiplex PCR; TCRdb's table is partial and in-frame only. The repertoire has about 39,000 clones, roughly 96% of them found once; the top ten carry around 0.22%. No antigen has been assigned to these receptors. The source was unstimulated CD8+ T cells sorted from spleen or lymph node cells, collected before transplant. These receptors were taken from a human donor who was the organ donor for an intestinal transplant. Each CDR3 is given with its conserved first and last residue. The order of the fields is J gene, V gene, CDR3 protein.

>TRBJ1-4|TRBV7-9
CASSLAPAATNEKLFF
>TRBJ1-1|TRBV25-1
CASTGGAPEAFF
>TRBJ1-5|TRBV4-1
CASSHGQGLDQPQHF
>TRBJ2-2|TRBV9
CASSVGPWPRPLTGELFF
>TRBJ1-1|TRBV6-1
CASSEWGGNTEAFF
>TRBJ1-2|TRBV2
CASSGTLDYGYTF
>TRBJ2-1|TRBV13
CASSLGRGGAYEQFF
>TRBJ2-1|TRBV28
CASSLFRVTEQFF
>TRBJ2-1|TRBV11-3
CASSFSGTSGAADEQFF
>TRBJ1-6|TRBV18
CASSPREYNSPLHF
>TRBJ2-7|TRBV6-5
CASSAVGGSYEQYF
>TRBJ2-2|TRBV11-2
CASSLEAELFF
>TRBJ2-3|TRBV6-5
CASGETDSTDTQYF
>TRBJ2-5|TRBV6-6
CASIHGLAGLQETQYF
>TRBJ1-2|TRBV7-3
CASSPTGGDRYGYTF
>TRBJ2-7|TRBV2
CAITIMISRGLWNYEQYF
>TRBJ2-1|TRBV28
CASSLYIPSTSGGAYSDDNEQFF
>TRBJ1-1|TRBV10-1
CASSRAGRSTEAFF
>TRBJ2-1|TRBV4-3
CASSQGGSEQFF
>TRBJ1-3|TRBV2
CASVTGRLSGNTIYF
>TRBJ2-7|TRBV4-3
CASSQAGNWDEQYF
>TRBJ2-2|TRBV9
CASSVTGQGPYTGELFF
>TRBJ1-1|TRBV7-2
CASSLPGQLLAFF
>TRBJ1-2|TRBV21-1
CASSKYRAGYGYTF
>TRBJ2-7|TRBV6-1
CASSEVLAGGFSYEQYF
>TRBJ1-4|TRBV5-8
CASSPWGNNEKLFF
>TRBJ1-5|TRBV13
CASSLRYLSNQPQHF
>TRBJ1-1|TRBV5-4
CASSLGPATDTEAFF
>TRBJ2-3|TRBV7-3
CASSILAGRTDTQYF
>TRBJ2-1|TRBV27
CASGPEAQDAYNEQFF
>TRBJ1-1|TRBV7-9
CASSLAGGGNTEAFF
>TRBJ1-1|TRBV11-2
CASSPMNTEAFF
>TRBJ2-5|TRBV11-2
CASSLGATGYMETQYF
>TRBJ1-2|TRBV13
CASSLGLQGLNYGYTF
>TRBJ2-1|TRBV11-2
CASSPLESNEQFF
>TRBJ1-2|TRBV27
CASSLLGQDPYGYTF
>TRBJ2-1|TRBV27
CASSGRSYNEQFF
>TRBJ2-2|TRBV19
CASSIWGGDTGELFF
>TRBJ2-7|TRBV5-6
CASSLGGTPSFEQYF
>TRBJ1-1|TRBV7-6
CASSGGRQYLAGTEAFF
>TRBJ2-1|TRBV9
CASSASGTPYNEQFF
>TRBJ1-1|TRBV4-3
CASSLGALTEAFF
>TRBJ2-7|TRBV13
CASSLILAGGSYEQYF
>TRBJ1-1|TRBV18
CASSPYFWDSNTEAFF
>TRBJ2-7|TRBV27
CASSWGTGFYEQYF
>TRBJ1-3|TRBV9
CASSVDRDTIYF
>TRBJ2-5|TRBV7-6
CASSLDTGSFSWYF